The 22 T cell receptor beta chains below were found in one sample sequenced in a study of blood T cell repertoires in COVID-19. Some clones are missing from TCRdb's copy, which holds only in-frame ones; the method was immunoSEQ multiplex PCR. The sample includes roughly 190,000 clones, roughly four fifths of them seen just once. Sequenced material: peripheral blood. These TCRs come from a woman aged 40 to 50 with acute or convalescent COVID-19.

V gene TRBV15 combines with J gene TRBJ2-1; maybe TRBD1 (6 bases). V was cut by 3 bases and J by 5 bases, with 8 bases left in between. Germline-derived CDR1 and CDR2 are LNHNV and YYDKDF (reference sequence). CDR3 size: 13 residues. This CDR3 is CATSRTGDNEQFF. The CDR3 DNA reads TGTGCCACCAGCAGGACAGGCGACAATGAGCAGTTCTTC.

The V and J genes are TRBV10-3 and TRBJ2-7, with D uncertain. V shed 7 bases and J shed 2 bases, with 18 bases lying between them. Germline V gene sequence: CDR1 ENHRY, CDR2 SYGVKD. The CDR3 is made up of 15 amino acids. For the CDR3, the DNA is TGTGCCATCAAAGCACGAACCGAGCCACCCTACGAGCAGTACTTC. Translated: CAIKARTEPPYEQYF.

Only a few counts were recorded for this clone. The chain joins TRBV11-2 to TRBJ2-7, with D tentatively TRBD2 (6 bases). Germline lookup yields CDR1 SGHAT and CDR2 FQNNGV. The V end lost 6 bases, the J end lost 4 bases, and 13 bases lay between the germline ends. This CDR3 contains 13 residues. The CDR3 spells CASSLLAGYEQYF. The CDR3 DNA sequence: TGTGCCAGCAGTCTCCTCGCGGGGTACGAGCAGTACTTC.

V is TRBV30 and J is TRBJ2-3, with a weak D call TRBD2 (6 bases). Trimming took off 0 bases at V and 9 bases at J, with 10 bases between the two ends. Germline-derived CDR1 and CDR2 are GTSNPN and SVGIG (reference sequence). The CDR3 is 12 amino acids. CDR3 DNA: TGTGCCTGGAGTGTGACTAGTGGAACGCAGTATTTT. This encodes CAWSVTSGTQYF.

This clone appeared once. V usage is TRBV7-7 and J usage is TRBJ1-3; a possible D gene is TRBD1 (6 bases). CDR1 and CDR2 from the germline V gene are SSHAT and FNYEAQ (reference sequence). V lost 3 bases, J lost 2 bases, and 11 bases lay in between. The CDR3 consists of 15 residues. This CDR3 reads CASSLGGAAGNTIYF. The CDR3 coding sequence is TGTGCCAGCAGCTTGGGGGGGGCAGCTGGAAACACCATATATTTT.

The V and J genes are TRBV10-3 and TRBJ1-1; the D is unclear. Trimming pared 6 bases from V and 0 bases from J, leaving 8 bases between. The CDR3 length is 13 residues. The germline gives CDR1 ENHRY, CDR2 SYGVKD. The DNA of the CDR3 is TGTGCCATCAGGGAGCAAATGAACACTGAAGCTTTCTTT. This codes for CAIREQMNTEAFF.

The chain combines TRBV9 with TRBJ2-3; 8 bases agree with TRBD2. The CDR3 spans 15 residues. The V segment lost 3 bases and the J segment 3 bases; nucleotides outside the gene matches: 6. Germline lookup yields CDR1 SGDLS and CDR2 YYNGEE. The CDR3 loop reads CASSDSGGGTDTQYF. In nucleotides, the CDR3 is TGTGCCAGCAGCGACTCCGGGGGGGGGACAGATACGCAGTATTTT.

The chain has TRBV30 and TRBJ2-1; 9 nucleotides match TRBD2. The germline gives CDR1 GTSNPN, CDR2 SVGIG (reference sequence). J gave up 8 bases and V 5 bases, and 4 bases lay outside the gene matches. The length of the CDR3 is 12 residues. In DNA, the CDR3 is TGTGCCTGGGCGGGAGGGGGCCATGAGCAGTTCTTC. Protein product: CAWAGGGHEQFF.

The chain is built from TRBV29-1 and TRBJ2-1; D might be TRBD1 (5 bases). CDR1 and CDR2 (germline): SQVTM, ANQGSEA. V lost 3 bases, J lost 0 bases, and 15 bases lay in between. This CDR3 is 16 amino acids long. The CDR3 region is CSVDEEDSLSYNEQFF. DNA of the CDR3: TGCAGCGTTGATGAAGAAGACAGTCTCTCCTACAATGAGCAGTTCTTC.

In its sample, this clone was seen a few times. This chain connects TRBV9 to TRBJ2-2; D not certain. V was trimmed by 0 bases and J by 7 bases, leaving 4 bases between them. There are 12 residues in the CDR3. CDR1 is SGDLS, CDR2 YYNGEE, per germline. The CDR3 sequence is CASSVGSGELFF. CDR3 DNA sequence: TGTGCCAGCAGCGTAGGGAGCGGGGAGCTGTTTTTT.

The chain carries TRBV10-3 and TRBJ2-2; D remains ambiguous. The CDR3 totals 13 residues. V was cut by 3 bases and J by 5 bases, with 7 bases left in between. Germline V gene sequence: CDR1 ENHRY, CDR2 SYGVKD. Here the CDR3 reads CAISEQLTGELFF. Written as DNA, the CDR3 is TGTGCCATCAGTGAACAGCTAACCGGGGAGCTGTTTTTT.

The chain joins TRBV24-1 to TRBJ2-2; 9 bases agree with TRBD2. The CDR3 length is 14 residues. Looked up from germline, CDR1 is KGHDR and CDR2 is SFDVKD. With 7 bases clipped from V and 4 bases from J, the junction kept 3 bases outside the gene matches. The CDR3 sequence: CATRGLAGTGELFF. The CDR3 bases are TGTGCCACCAGGGGACTAGCAGGCACCGGGGAGCTGTTTTTT.

The chain joins TRBV30 to TRBJ1-5; D is unclear. Looked up from germline, CDR1 is GTSNPN and CDR2 is SVGIG (reference sequence). CDR3 length: 15 residues. Trimming left V 0 bases short and J 0 bases short, with 9 bases between. CDR3 coding DNA: TGTGCCTGGAGTGTACGCCAGAATAGCAATCAGCCCCAGCATTTT. Protein: CAWSVRQNSNQPQHF.

The chain is built from TRBV5-1 and TRBJ1-3; possible D gene TRBD1, 5 bases. V lost 0 bases to trimming and J lost 0 bases, with 13 bases between them. Germline CDR1 and CDR2: SGHRS and YFSETQ. The CDR3 totals 17 residues. The CDR3 DNA reads as TGCGCCAGCAGCTTGGCCTGGGGCAGGAGCTCTGGAAACACCATATATTTT. Amino acids: CASSLAWGRSSGNTIYF.

The chain joins TRBV6-5 to TRBJ1-6, with 8 bases that match TRBD1. CDR1 is MNHEY and CDR2 is SVGAGI in the germline V gene. The ends lost 5 bases at V and 9 bases at J; junction bases unmatched: 3. The CDR3 sequence is 13 residues long. The chain's CDR3 is CASSPDRASPLHF. As DNA, the CDR3 is TGTGCCAGCAGTCCGGACAGGGCTTCACCCCTCCACTTT.

This clone was counted only a few times. The chain's CDR3 is CASSYSNSPLHF. The CDR3, as DNA: TGTGCCAGCAGTTATAGTAATTCACCCCTCCACTTT. The chain uses TRBV12-3 or TRBV12-4 and TRBJ1-6, with D uncertain. There are 12 residues in the CDR3. V gave up 4 bases and J gave up 6 bases, with 4 bases separating them.

CDR3: CASSFTGSGQPQHF. DNA of the CDR3: TGTGCCAGCAGCTTTACGGGTTCAGGGCAGCCCCAGCATTTT. This chain uses TRBV7-4 with TRBJ1-5; D possibly corresponds to TRBD1 (5 bases). Germline V gene lookup returns CDR1 SGHVT and CDR2 SQSDAQ. The CDR3 length is 14 residues. Trimming removed 3 bases at V and 7 bases at J, with 13 bases between.

This chain joins TRBV19 and TRBJ1-2; D gene uncertain. The germline V and J ends were trimmed by 6 bases and 8 bases, with 19 bases remaining between them. The germline CDR1 and CDR2 sequences are LNHDA and SQIVND (reference sequence). This CDR3 region has 14 residues. In DNA form, the CDR3 reads TGTGCCAGTAGGATCCCGGGTATGAGGTTGGGCTACACCTTC. Encoded protein: CASRIPGMRLGYTF.

The chain has TRBV3-1 (or the pseudogene TRBV3-2) and TRBJ2-5; tentatively, D is TRBD2 (6 bases). Between the trimmed V and J ends, which lost 4 bases and 0 bases, there was a span of 12 bases. In germline, CDR1 is LGHDT, CDR2 YNNKEL (reference sequence). This CDR3 spans 15 amino acids. CDR3 DNA: TGTGCCAGCAGCCTGGGTAGCGGCGACCAAGAGACCCAGTACTTC. It encodes CASSLGSGDQETQYF.

The chain is built from TRBV19 and TRBJ1-2, with TRBD1 as a possible D gene (6 bases). Germline lookup yields CDR1 LNHDA and CDR2 SQIVND (reference sequence). Deletions cut 5 bases from V and 4 bases from J, with 14 bases between. The CDR3 covers 14 residues. CDR3 residues: CASSATGGGYGYTF. The CDR3 DNA sequence: TGTGCCAGTAGTGCGACAGGTGGAGGCTATGGCTACACCTTC.

This chain connects TRBV5-6 to TRBJ2-7; 7 nucleotides line up with TRBD1. This CDR3 comprises 15 residues. Germline CDR1 is SGHDT and CDR2 is YYEEEE. V was pared by 5 bases and J by 0 bases, with 8 bases of the junction left unmatched. The CDR3 loop reads CASSKTGLSSYEQYF. Here the CDR3 DNA reads TGTGCCAGCAGTAAGACAGGGTTAAGCTCCTACGAGCAGTACTTC. The full variable domain, its missing parts supplied by reference TRBV5-6 and TRBJ2-7, is DAGVTQSPTHLIKTRGQQVTLRCSPKSGHDTVSWYQQALGQGPQFIFQYYEEEERQRGNFPDRFSGHQFPNYSSELNVNALLLGDSALYLCASSKTGLSSYEQYFGPGTRLTVT.

This clone came up a few times. The chain couples TRBV5-1 to TRBJ1-1; D unresolved. Trimming cost V 0 bases and J 7 bases, with 10 bases left between them. The CDR3 consists of 13 residues. The V gene's germline CDR1 is SGHRS and CDR2 YFSETQ. CDR3 DNA sequence: TGCGCCAGCAGCTTGGGGGCCGGGATTGAAGCTTTCTTT. Translated, it gives CASSLGAGIEAFF.